This TCR beta chain came from a study of blood T cell repertoires in COVID-19. Background on the study: Collection of acute and convalescent COVID-19 samples took place in the United States, Italy and Spain.

Recruitment covered 20 to 25 US areas and drew participants whose ages spanned 18 to 89 years. Participants' own reports of clinical history determined their cohort assignment. Among Cohort 3 donors, those recovered had two negative PCRs, clearance, or symptom resolution. Trimming took 3 bases from V and 1 from J, leaving 16 bases between them. The V gene's germline CDR1 is SGHNT and CDR2 YYREEE (reference sequence). This CDR3 spans 16 amino acids. Clones were sequenced by immunoSEQ multiplex PCR, and TCRdb holds only the in-frame ones, with some missing. The table includes about 310,000 clones, approximately 88% detected once.

This chain links TRBV5-4 with TRBJ1-2; the D gene is possibly TRBD1 (6 bases). This clonotype originated in a woman between 18 and 29 years old who had recovered from COVID-19. Sequenced sample: PBMCs or T cells enriched from blood (not recorded which). This chain's CDR3 is CASSWGGRPDNYGYTF. The CDR3, as DNA: TGTGCCAGCAGCTGGGGGGGGCGACCAGATAACTATGGCTACACCTTC.